The sample holds one count of the clone carrying this T cell receptor (beta chain). TCRdb's copy holds only in-frame clones and misses some; the assay was immunoSEQ multiplex PCR. Of 2 million to 2.5 million clones in the sample, approximately 96% were seen once. The data belong to a study of shared clonotypes between healthy human individuals. The receptor comes from a man between 18 and 35 years old in good health. Sequenced input: naive CD4+ T cells sorted from blood. Subset specified: CD45RA+ positively selected.

Here the CDR3 reads CASSLSRTDNEQFF. CDR3 sequence (DNA): TGTGCCAGCAGCCTCTCACGGACGGACAATGAGCAGTTCTTC. The genes are TRBV9 and TRBJ2-1; no reliable D call. The CDR3 covers 14 residues. Germline V CDR1 and CDR2: SGDLS, YYNGEE. The V end lost 4 bases, the J end lost 5 bases, and 13 bases lay between the germline ends.